Below, one T cell receptor (beta chain) is given with its context. The target antigen is unknown. The source of the sample is a study of beta chain features in type 1 diabetes. Overall study: Sorted cells, some 110,000,000 in number, were examined across all samples. Study observations and caveats: VDJ junctions in type 1 diabetes patients carried more deletions and fewer insertions.

Every bit of the isolated RNA underwent reverse transcription, so sequencing read expressed TCRB transcripts. Each sample of naive, central memory or regulatory T cells had, on average, approximately 3.5 million reads. TCRdb's table, derived via immunoSEQ multiplex PCR, lists solely in-frame clones and lacks some. Here the sample spans about 250,000 clones, 14% being singletons. The CDR3 contains 16 residues. The germline V gene encodes CDR1 LGHNA and CDR2 YSLEER. Deletions cut 0 bases from V and 6 bases from J, with 12 bases between. Markers CD45RO/CCR7/CD25/CD127/CD95/CD27 served to sort CD4+ naive, central memory, regulatory and stem cell-like memory cells.

This receptor was identified in a woman between 35 and 50 years old in good health. This chain connects TRBV4-3 to TRBJ1-6; possibly TRBD1 for D (5 bases). Sequenced: naive CD4+ T cells from blood. CDR3 bases: TGCGCCAGCAGCCAAGAGGAGACAGAGCGTAATTCACCCCTCCACTTT. It yields the protein CASSQEETERNSPLHF.